Presented here are 12 T cell receptor beta chains from one specimen sequenced in a study of blood T cell repertoires in COVID-19. The assay was immunoSEQ multiplex PCR, and TCRdb's table has in-frame clones only and misses some. The repertoire holds some 230,000 clones, approximately 83% seen once, with roughly 7% in the top ten. The sequenced sample consisted of peripheral blood. The receptors derive from a woman in her forties or fifties with acute or convalescent COVID-19.

The CDR3 is CASGVGLAAYNEQFF. CDR3 coding DNA: TGTGCTAGTGGTGTCGGACTAGCGGCCTACAATGAGCAGTTCTTC. The rearrangement joins TRBV12-5 to TRBJ2-1; 10 positions agree with TRBD2. The length of the CDR3 is 15 residues. V was clipped by 5 bases and J by 2 bases; unmatched bases: 3. Germline CDR1 reads LGHNT; CDR2 reads FRNRAP.

V is TRBV6-5 and J is TRBJ2-7; no clear D gene. Between the trimmed V and J ends, which lost 8 bases and 5 bases, there was a span of 13 bases. The CDR3 contains 12 residues. Germline CDR1 and CDR2: MNHEY and SVGAGI. CDR3 bases: TGTGCCAGCTTGTCCGGGTTCCACGAGCAGTACTTC. Protein: CASLSGFHEQYF.

The genes are TRBV5-1 and TRBJ2-7; TRBD2 matches 8 bases. This CDR3 spans 17 amino acids. With 4 bases clipped from V and 3 bases from J, the junction kept 15 bases outside the gene matches. The germline V gene encodes CDR1 SGHRS and CDR2 YFSETQ. CDR3 bases: TGCGCCAGCAGCCCGGAACCCCCGGGACTAGGATACTACGAGCAGTACTTC. It codes for CASSPEPPGLGYYEQYF.

The chain links TRBV7-5 to TRBJ1-1. TRBV7-5 is recorded as a pseudogene. CDR3 length: 11 amino acids. The CDR3, as DNA: TGTGTCAGAACCTCGAACACTGAAGCTTTCTTT. This sequence encodes CVRTSNTEAFF.

The rearrangement uses TRBV28 and TRBJ1-4, with D possibly matching TRBD1 (5 bases). In germline, CDR1 is MDHEN, CDR2 SYDVKM. The CDR3 loop spans 15 amino acids. V was clipped by 6 bases and J by 3 bases, with 14 bases between them. CDR3 sequence: CASSPGGMANEKLFF. The CDR3 coding sequence is TGTGCCAGCAGCCCCGGGGGAATGGCTAATGAAAAACTGTTTTTT. Based on the CDR3 plus reference TRBV28 and TRBJ1-4, the full variable domain is DVKVTQSSRYLVKRTGEKVFLECVQDMDHENMFWYRQDPGLGLRLIYFSYDVKMKEKGDIPEGYSVSREKKERFSLILESASTNQTSMYLCASSPGGMANEKLFFGSGTQLSVL.

The chain joins TRBV9 to TRBJ2-1; TRBD2 matches 12 bases. The ends lost 3 bases at V and 7 bases at J; junction bases unmatched: 5. The CDR3 is made up of 15 amino acids. The germline V gene has CDR1 SGDLS and CDR2 YYNGEE. This CDR3 is CASSAGLAGLNEQFF. CDR3 DNA: TGTGCCAGCAGCGCCGGACTAGCGGGGTTGAATGAGCAGTTCTTC.

The chain joins TRBV4-1 to TRBJ2-5, with 7 bases matching TRBD1. Germline trimming cut 1 base from V and 1 base from J; bases unmatched to any gene: 3. Looked up from germline, CDR1 is MGHRA and CDR2 is YSYEKL. CDR3 length: 15 amino acids. Here the CDR3 DNA reads TGCGCCAGCAGCCAAGTCCGGGACAGCCAAGAGACCCAGTACTTC. Its translation is CASSQVRDSQETQYF.

The V call is TRBV15, the J call TRBJ1-1; TRBD1 might be the D (6 bases). The V and J ends lost 2 bases and 4 bases respectively, with 17 bases between them. In germline, CDR1 is LNHNV, CDR2 YYDKDF (reference sequence). CDR3 length: 16 amino acids. CDR3 bases: TGTGCCACCAGCAGACCCCCCCAGGGGAGTCTCACTGAAGCTTTCTTT. It codes for CATSRPPQGSLTEAFF. The full variable domain, with the rest looked up from reference TRBV15 and TRBJ1-1, is DAMVIQNPRYQVTQFGKPVTLSCSQTLNHNVMYWYQQKSSQAPKLLFHYYDKDFNNEADTPDNFQSRRPNTSFCFLDIRSPGLGDTAMYLCATSRPPQGSLTEAFFGQGTRLTVV.

The chain couples TRBV4-1 to TRBJ1-5; D perhaps matches TRBD1 (5 bases). The CDR3 consists of 15 residues. Germline V gives CDR1 MGHRA, CDR2 YSYEKL. V lost 1 base, J lost 4 bases, and 11 bases lay in between. The CDR3 region is CASSQGRDVNQPQHF. CDR3 sequence (DNA): TGCGCCAGCAGCCAAGGCAGGGATGTGAATCAGCCCCAGCATTTT.

This chain links TRBV9 with TRBJ1-6; the D is unclear. Deletions cut 2 bases from V and 8 bases from J, with 14 bases between. The CDR3 is made up of 15 amino acids. The V gene's germline CDR1 is SGDLS and CDR2 YYNGEE. DNA for the CDR3: TGTGCCAGCAGCGTTCGCGGGGAACTACATTCACCCCTCCACTTT. This translates into CASSVRGELHSPLHF.

This clone showed up just a few times. The chain has TRBV30 and TRBJ2-1; 7 nucleotides match TRBD2. Per germline, CDR1 GTSNPN and CDR2 SVGIG (reference sequence). Unmatched junction bases numbered 5, after V lost 0 bases and J lost 9 bases. The CDR3 has 13 residues. The CDR3 DNA is TGTGCCTGGAGTGTAGTGCGGGAGTCTGAGCAGTTCTTC. This codes for CAWSVVRESEQFF. Filled out from reference TRBV30 and TRBJ2-1, the complete variable domain reads SQTIHQWPATLVQPVGSPLSLECTVEGTSNPNLYWYRQAAGRGLQLLFYSVGIGQISSEVPQNLSASRPQDRQFILSSKKLLLSDSGFYLCAWSVVRESEQFFGPGTRLTVL.

This clone was seen only a few times. The chain employs TRBV19 and TRBJ2-5, with TRBD1 matching over 8 bases. The CDR3 runs to 15 residues. Trimming took 5 bases from V and 4 from J; bases not matched to a gene: 9. Germline lookup yields CDR1 LNHDA and CDR2 SQIVND (reference sequence). CDR3 sequence (DNA): TGTGCCAGTAGTGGGGCCCGGACAGGGTCAGAGACCCAGTACTTC. Amino acids: CASSGARTGSETQYF.